This T cell receptor beta chain was sequenced in a study of STAT5B mutations in CD4+ large granular lymphocyte leukemia. Assay used: immunoSEQ multiplex PCR; TCRdb lists only in-frame clones, some missing. This table holds a few thousand clones, around 79% found once. This clone has more than one count but fewer than ten. The CDR3 totals 12 residues. V shed 6 bases and J shed 7 bases, with 9 bases lying between them. CDR1 is LNHDA, CDR2 SQIVND, per germline (reference sequence). This chain uses TRBV19 with TRBJ1-4, with D possibly matching TRBD1 (6 bases). Sequenced input: PBMCs. This receptor was identified in a man between 60 and 70 years old with CD4+ T-cell large granular lymphocyte leukemia. The CDR3 protein is CASSQQGEKLFF. The CDR3 DNA sequence: TGTGCCAGTAGCCAACAGGGTGAAAAACTGTTTTTT.